Listed below are T cell receptor beta chains from one sample, sequenced in a study of blood T cell repertoires in COVID-19. Sequenced by immunoSEQ multiplex PCR; TCRdb stores in-frame clones only, minus some. Altogether some 100,000 clones are present, almost 85% being singletons, with the ten largest covering 6% to 7.5%. The sample was peripheral blood. All receptors come from a man between 50 and 59 years old with active or convalescent COVID-19. Each CDR3 is given with its conserved first and last residue. D genes are given only for firm matches. The size entry is marked missing in some rows and otherwise reads once, few, many or a size class.

NA,TRBJ2-5,TRBV2,NA,CASSESQGGETQYF,TGTGCCAGCAGTGAGAGTCAGGGAGGTGAGACCCAGTACTTC
NA,TRBJ1-3,TRBV2,NA,CASRGYSGNTIYF,TGTGCCAGCCGGGGGTACTCTGGAAACACCATATATTTT
few,TRBJ1-1,TRBV12-3/TRBV12-4,NA,CASSPSGRTEAFF,TGTGCCAGCAGCCCGAGTGGGAGGACTGAAGCTTTCTTT
NA,TRBJ2-2,TRBV2,NA,CASSEFQGSGELFF,TGTGCCAGCAGTGAATTTCAGGGGTCCGGGGAGCTGTTTTTT
NA,TRBJ2-3,TRBV10-3,NA,CAIRTGSDTQYF,TGTGCCATCAGAACAGGGTCAGATACGCAGTATTTT
NA,TRBJ2-3,TRBV10-3,TRBD1,CAIRSGTGRTDTQYF,TGTGCCATCAGATCCGGGACAGGGAGAACAGATACGCAGTATTTT
few,TRBJ1-2,TRBV5-4,TRBD1,CASSDHRGDYGYTF,TGTGCCAGCAGCGATCACAGGGGCGACTATGGCTACACCTTC
NA,TRBJ2-3,TRBV14,NA,CASSHVSPQSDYTDTQYF,TGTGCCAGCAGCCACGTCTCGCCCCAGTCAGACTACACAGATACGCAGTATTTT
NA,TRBJ2-1,TRBV19,NA,CASSIRGGNEQFF,TGTGCCAGTAGTATCAGGGGCGGCAATGAGCAGTTCTTC
NA,TRBJ1-4,TRBV2,TRBD1,CASRGQGTNEKLFF,TGTGCCAGCAGAGGACAGGGAACTAATGAAAAACTGTTTTTT
NA,TRBJ2-7,TRBV5-1,NA,CASSSNYRDKVPSEQYF,TGCGCCAGCAGTTCGAACTACAGGGATAAGGTACCTTCCGAGCAGTACTTC
few,TRBJ1-1,TRBV27,TRBD1,CASSLTGVTEAFF,TGTGCCAGCAGCCTCACAGGGGTCACTGAAGCTTTCTTT
NA,TRBJ2-7,TRBV9,TRBD2,CASSQTIAGGPGEQYF,TGTGCCAGCAGCCAAACTATAGCGGGGGGGCCCGGCGAGCAGTACTTC
few,TRBJ1-6,TRBV3-1/TRBV3-2,NA,CASSQDYGPGANSPLHF,TGTGCCAGCAGCCAAGATTACGGCCCAGGGGCTAATTCACCCCTCCACTTT
few,TRBJ2-3,TRBV7-6,NA,CASRTTVSSTDTQYF,TGTGCCAGCAGGACTACAGTTTCTAGCACAGATACGCAGTATTTT
NA,TRBJ2-7,TRBV4-1,NA,CASSHPLRGKESILSYEQYF,TGCGCCAGCAGCCACCCCCTCAGGGGTAAGGAGTCAATACTGTCCTACGAGCAGTACTTC
once,TRBJ1-2,TRBV28,TRBD1,CASTRTGYGYTF,TGTGCCAGCACCCGGACAGGGTATGGCTACACCTTC
NA,TRBJ1-6,TRBV7-6,NA,CASSLASYNSPLHF,TGTGCCAGCAGCTTAGCCAGCTATAATTCACCCCTCCACTTT
NA,TRBJ2-5,TRBV10-3,TRBD2,CAIRPSGGQETQYF,TGTGCCATCAGGCCTAGCGGGGGCCAAGAGACCCAGTACTTC
once,TRBJ2-4,TRBV6-5,NA,CASSYSYSKNIQYF,TGTGCCAGCAGTTACTCTTACAGTAAAAACATTCAGTACTTC
NA,TRBJ1-5,TRBV6-4,NA,CASSGARNQPQHF,TGTGCCAGCAGTGGGGCCAGGAATCAGCCCCAGCATTTT
NA,TRBJ1-1,TRBV18,TRBD1,CASSPPGQELGAFF,TGTGCCAGCTCACCACCCGGACAGGAACTTGGCGCTTTCTTT
NA,TRBJ2-5,TRBV7-2,TRBD2,CASSLVAGGETQYF,TGTGCCAGCAGCTTAGTGGCGGGGGGGGAGACCCAGTACTTC
few,TRBJ2-7,TRBV7-7,NA,CASSLEPTGPYEQYF,TGTGCCAGCAGCCTTGAGCCTACAGGCCCCTACGAGCAGTACTTC
NA,TRBJ1-2,TRBV4-3,NA,CASSQDRQNYGYTF,TGCGCCAGCAGCCAAGACCGACAGAACTATGGCTACACCTTC
NA,TRBJ2-5,TRBV10-2,TRBD2,CASSRLAGLRETQYF,TGCGCCAGCAGTCGACTAGCTGGGTTGCGGGAGACCCAGTACTTC
NA,TRBJ1-1,TRBV7-9,NA,CASTGAGLGNTEAFF,TGTGCCAGCACCGGGGCAGGGCTGGGGAACACTGAAGCTTTCTTT
NA,TRBJ2-3,TRBV5-6,NA,CASSLGRETTDTQYF,TGTGCCAGCAGCTTGGGGAGGGAAACGACAGATACGCAGTATTTT
NA,TRBJ2-3,TRBV29-1,NA,CSVERQTDTQYF,TGCAGCGTCGAGAGGCAGACAGATACGCAGTATTTT
NA,TRBJ2-4,TRBV19,NA,CASSPSGIAKNIQYF,TGTGCCAGTAGTCCATCCGGGATAGCCAAAAACATTCAGTACTTC
once,TRBJ1-2,TRBV27,TRBD1,CASSLGGQGDYGYTF,TGTGCCAGCAGTTTAGGGGGACAGGGGGACTATGGCTACACCTTC
NA,TRBJ1-5,TRBV18,TRBD1,CARYEWTGSYQPQHF,TGTGCCCGCTATGAGTGGACAGGGAGTTATCAGCCCCAGCATTTT
NA,TRBJ2-2,TRBV18,NA,CASSSLNTGELFF,TGTGCCAGCTCATCCTTGAACACCGGGGAGCTGTTTTTT
NA,TRBJ2-5,TRBV15,NA,CATSRDKGWNGETQYF,TGTGCCACCAGCAGAGATAAGGGGTGGAATGGAGAGACCCAGTACTTC
NA,TRBJ2-1,TRBV11-1,NA,CASSVKAKAGGDEQFF,TGTGCCAGCAGCGTTAAAGCTAAGGCAGGCGGGGATGAGCAGTTCTTC
once,TRBJ1-6,TRBV5-1,TRBD1,CASTTGTGGSPLHF,TGCGCCAGCACCACCGGGACAGGGGGATCACCCCTCCACTTT
NA,TRBJ1-3,TRBV6-5,TRBD1,CASRPTGAGNTIYF,TGTGCCAGCAGACCGACAGGGGCTGGAAACACCATATATTTT
NA,TRBJ2-1,TRBV9,TRBD2,CASSVASGGVREQFF,TGTGCCAGCAGCGTCGCTAGCGGGGGGGTTAGGGAGCAGTTCTTC
NA,TRBJ2-7,TRBV28,NA,CASSFLHTYYEQYF,TGTGCCAGCAGTTTCTTGCATACATACTACGAGCAGTACTTC
NA,TRBJ2-1,TRBV9,TRBD2,CASSATWGGGVRNEQFF,TGTGCCAGCAGCGCGACCTGGGGCGGGGGGGTTAGGAATGAGCAGTTCTTC
NA,TRBJ2-6,TRBV7-9,NA,CASSLGFGTSGANVLTF,TGTGCCAGCAGCTTGGGGTTCGGGACTTCTGGGGCCAACGTCCTGACTTTC
many,TRBJ1-5,TRBV6-5,TRBD1,CASSPQGLGQPQHF,TGTGCCAGCAGTCCACAGGGGCTGGGTCAGCCCCAGCATTTT
NA,TRBJ1-4,TRBV3-1/TRBV3-2,NA,CASRAGTNEKLFF,TGTGCCAGCAGGGCCGGGACTAATGAAAAACTGTTTTTT
NA,TRBJ1-5,TRBV28,TRBD1,CASNPLGTGGAGGNQPQHF,TGTGCCAGCAACCCCTTAGGGACAGGGGGCGCAGGGGGCAATCAGCCCCAGCATTTT
NA,TRBJ2-5,TRBV2,TRBD1,CASRGQEETQYF,TGTGCCAGCAGAGGACAGGAAGAGACCCAGTACTTC
NA,TRBJ2-1,TRBV25-1,TRBD2,CASSDWLGRDNEQFF,TGTGCCAGCAGTGATTGGTTAGGGAGGGACAATGAGCAGTTCTTC
NA,TRBJ1-3,TRBV2,NA,CASSEGQGIGNTIYF,TGTGCCAGCAGTGAAGGGCAGGGGATCGGAAACACCATATATTTT
NA,TRBJ1-1,TRBV19,TRBD1,CASSIWGQANTEAFF,TGTGCCAGTAGTATTTGGGGACAGGCAAACACTGAAGCTTTCTTT
NA,TRBJ2-3,TRBV19,NA,CASSIQGTAKDTQYF,TGTGCCAGTAGTATCCAGGGGACCGCCAAGGATACGCAGTATTTT
few,TRBJ2-3,TRBV5-5,TRBD1,CASSPTGQDTDTQYF,TGTGCCAGCAGCCCAACGGGACAGGACACAGATACGCAGTATTTT
NA,TRBJ2-7,TRBV7-7,NA,CASSPTGVSEQYF,TGTGCCAGCAGCCCAACCGGTGTCTCCGAGCAGTACTTC
NA,TRBJ2-7,TRBV5-1,TRBD1,CASSLHTGEEEQYF,TGCGCCAGCAGCTTGCACACAGGGGAAGAGGAGCAGTACTTC
NA,TRBJ2-5,TRBV7-7,NA,CASSLVGARGETQYF,TGTGCCAGCAGCTTAGTAGGGGCCAGGGGAGAGACCCAGTACTTC
many,TRBJ2-2,TRBV4-2,TRBD2,CASSQGGGRTGELFF,TGTGCCAGCAGCCAAGGCGGGGGGCGCACCGGGGAGCTGTTTTTT
NA,TRBJ2-3,TRBV29-1,TRBD1,CSVDGGLKGQGGNTDTQYF,TGCAGCGTTGATGGAGGGCTCAAAGGACAGGGAGGTAACACAGATACGCAGTATTTT
NA,TRBJ2-6,TRBV6-5,TRBD2,CASSSPGGANVLTF,TGTGCCAGCAGTTCCCCGGGGGGTGCCAACGTCCTGACTTTC